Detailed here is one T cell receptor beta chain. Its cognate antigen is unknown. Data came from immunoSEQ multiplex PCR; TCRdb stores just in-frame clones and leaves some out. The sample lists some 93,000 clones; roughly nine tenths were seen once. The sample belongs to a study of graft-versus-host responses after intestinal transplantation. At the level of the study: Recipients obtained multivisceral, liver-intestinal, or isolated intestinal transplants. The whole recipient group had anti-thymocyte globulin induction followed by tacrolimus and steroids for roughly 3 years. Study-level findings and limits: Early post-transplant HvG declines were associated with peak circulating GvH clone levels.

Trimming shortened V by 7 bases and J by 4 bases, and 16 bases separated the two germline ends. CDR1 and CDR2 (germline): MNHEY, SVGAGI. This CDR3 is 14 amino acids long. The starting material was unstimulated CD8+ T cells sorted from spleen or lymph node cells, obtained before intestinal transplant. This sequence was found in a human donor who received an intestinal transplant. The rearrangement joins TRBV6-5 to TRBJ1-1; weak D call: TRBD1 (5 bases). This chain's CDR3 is CASTLRGRATEAFF. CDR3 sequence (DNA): TGTGCCAGCACCCTTAGGGGAAGGGCCACTGAAGCTTTCTTT.